These 17 T cell receptor beta chains share one sample of origin, sequenced in a study of shared clonotypes between healthy human individuals. Some clones are missing from TCRdb's copy, which holds only in-frame ones; the method was immunoSEQ multiplex PCR. In the table there are 2 million to 2.5 million clones, around 90% of which are singletons. The sequenced sample was naive CD4+ T cells from PBMCs. Indicated subset: CD45RA+ positively selected. The origin of the receptors is a man aged 18 to 30 in good health. Some clones in this sample may be carry-over from other donors' samples.

A remark on this clone: This same CDR3 is encoded by further DNA sequences in the sample. The chain recombines TRBV5-1 with TRBJ2-6; D not resolved. This CDR3 region has 15 residues. Trimming left V 0 bases short and J 0 bases short, with 4 bases between. The germline V gene encodes CDR1 SGHRS and CDR2 YFSETQ. The CDR3 reads CASSLGRSGANVLTF. The CDR3 DNA reads TGCGCCAGCAGCTTGGGGCGCTCTGGGGCCAACGTCCTGACTTTC.

This chain connects TRBV7-9 to TRBJ2-1; TRBD2 matches 8 bases. The J segment lost 5 bases and the V segment lost 6 bases, leaving 12 bases of the junction unmatched. This CDR3 region has 16 residues. The germline V gene has CDR1 SEHNR and CDR2 FQNEAQ (reference sequence). The CDR3 DNA is TGTGCCAGCAGGACTGACGGGAGGGCCGGGAACAATGAGCAGTTCTTC. Translated: CASRTDGRAGNNEQFF.

This clone was seen once. The chain combines TRBV28 with TRBJ2-6; no firm D call. The CDR3 consists of 14 residues. Germline-derived CDR1 and CDR2 are MDHEN and SYDVKM. V dropped 7 bases and J dropped 0 bases, with 7 bases sitting between them. CDR3 in amino acids: CASNGISGANVLTF. In DNA form, the CDR3 reads TGTGCCAGCAACGGAATCTCTGGGGCCAACGTCCTGACTTTC.

This chain links TRBV28 with TRBJ1-1, with D uncertain. Trimming left V 6 bases short and J 5 bases short, with 16 bases between. In germline, CDR1 is MDHEN, CDR2 SYDVKM. The CDR3 has 14 amino acids. The CDR3 DNA reads as TGTGCCAGCAGCAAAGCGGGCCCGGGAACTGAAGCTTTCTTT. Amino acids: CASSKAGPGTEAFF.

The V gene is TRBV5-1, the J gene TRBJ1-6; 10 nucleotides line up with TRBD1. J lost 10 bases, V lost 4 bases, and 11 bases had no gene match. Per germline, CDR1 SGHRS and CDR2 YFSETQ. The CDR3 loop spans 16 amino acids. CDR3 amino acids: CASSPGGDRGQSPLHF. The CDR3 coding sequence is TGCGCCAGCAGCCCGGGCGGGGACAGGGGTCAATCACCCCTCCACTTT.

A few counts support this clone. The rearrangement links TRBV2 to TRBJ1-4; D is undetermined. Germline CDR1 is SNHLY and CDR2 is FYNNEI. The V end lost 1 base, the J end lost 8 bases, and 2 bases lay between the germline ends. The CDR3 length is 11 residues. In DNA form, the CDR3 reads TGTGCCAGCAGTGAAGTGGAAAAACTGTTTTTT. This encodes CASSEVEKLFF.

The rearrangement joins TRBV18 to TRBJ2-2, with D perhaps TRBD1 or TRBD2 (5 bases each). Trimming pared 3 bases from V and 0 bases from J, leaving 11 bases between. The CDR3 runs to 16 residues. Germline CDR1 is KGHSH and CDR2 is LQKENI. The DNA of the CDR3 is TGTGCCAGCTCACCTCGGGGCTCCGCGAACACCGGGGAGCTGTTTTTT. Its translation: CASSPRGSANTGELFF. Full variable domain (missing parts from reference TRBV18 and TRBJ2-2): NAGVMQNPRHLVRRRGQEARLRCSPMKGHSHVYWYRQLPEEGLKFMVYLQKENIIDESGMPKERFSAEFPKEGPSILRIQQVVRGDSAAYFCASSPRGSANTGELFFGEGSRLTVL.

This chain joins TRBV30 and TRBJ1-5, with TRBD1 matching over 10 bases. V lost 2 bases and J lost 7; bases outside the gene matches: 5. The CDR3 has 14 residues. Germline V gives CDR1 GTSNPN, CDR2 SVGIG (reference sequence). CDR3 in DNA: TGTGCCTGGAGTCCGGGACAGGGGAGACAGCCCCAGCATTTT. This gives the protein CAWSPGQGRQPQHF.

For this clone: This same CDR3 is encoded by further DNA sequences in the sample. The chain is built from TRBV11-2 and TRBJ2-3; 8 positions agree with TRBD2. Trimming at V came to 3 bases and at J to 3 bases, leaving 5 bases not matched to a gene. The CDR3 extends over 15 amino acids. Germline CDR1 is SGHAT and CDR2 is FQNNGV. The CDR3 region is CASSFTSGSTDTQYF. DNA of the CDR3: TGTGCCAGCAGCTTTACCAGCGGGAGTACAGATACGCAGTATTTT.

This sequence joins TRBV25-1 and TRBJ2-5, with 12 bases matching TRBD2. There are 15 residues in the CDR3. With 7 bases clipped from V and 1 base from J, the junction kept 4 bases outside the gene matches. The germline gives CDR1 MGHDK, CDR2 SYGVNS. The CDR3 nucleotides read TGTGCCAGCACCAAGGGACTAGCGGGCCAAGAGACCCAGTACTTC. Translated: CASTKGLAGQETQYF.

The V gene is TRBV5-8, the J gene TRBJ1-4; the D is unclear. This CDR3 contains 14 residues. Trimming took off 1 base at V and 7 bases at J, with 11 bases between the two ends. In germline, CDR1 is SGHTS, CDR2 YDEGEE. CDR3 region: CASSLLPVSEKLFF. DNA of the CDR3: TGTGCCAGCAGCTTGTTGCCAGTGAGTGAAAAACTGTTTTTT.

This chain joins TRBV4-1 and TRBJ2-7; 7 nucleotides match TRBD2. Germline CDR1 and CDR2: MGHRA and YSYEKL. The length of the CDR3 is 15 residues. V lost 1 base and J lost 3; bases outside the gene matches: 6. The CDR3 loop reads CASSQGGGRSYEQYF. CDR3 in DNA: TGCGCCAGCAGCCAAGGAGGCGGGAGAAGCTACGAGCAGTACTTC.

The chain uses TRBV6-1 and TRBJ1-5; 7 nucleotides agree with TRBD1. The V segment lost 5 bases and the J segment 5 bases; nucleotides outside the gene matches: 6. The CDR3 is 14 amino acids. Germline CDR1 is MNHNS and CDR2 is SASEGT. The DNA of the CDR3 is TGTGCCAGCAGTACCGACAGGGAGGATCAGCCCCAGCATTTT. Amino acids: CASSTDREDQPQHF.

The V and J genes are TRBV5-1 and TRBJ2-5, with 12 bases identical to TRBD2. The CDR3 loop spans 17 amino acids. CDR1 is SGHRS and CDR2 is YFSETQ in the germline V gene. V trimming: 4 bases; J trimming: 3 bases; junction bases outside the gene matches: 10. The CDR3 bases are TGCGCCAGCAGCCCGGCCGGACTAGCGGGGTACAAAGAGACCCAGTACTTC. Residues: CASSPAGLAGYKETQYF.

The chain uses TRBV7-7 and TRBJ2-5; the match to TRBD2 covers 11 bases. The germline V gene encodes CDR1 SSHAT and CDR2 FNYEAQ (reference sequence). With V trimmed by 1 base and J by 3 bases, 7 bases remained unmatched. The CDR3 totals 17 residues. In DNA form, the CDR3 reads TGTGCCAGCAGCTTAGGCCTAGCGGGAGGAGGAGAAGAGACCCAGTACTTC. Translation gives CASSLGLAGGGEETQYF.

The rearrangement joins TRBV5-4 to TRBJ2-3; D unresolved. CDR1 is SGHNT, CDR2 YYREEE, per germline (reference sequence). V gave up 5 bases and J gave up 0 bases, with 10 bases separating them. The CDR3 runs 14 residues. The CDR3 reads CASRKDGSTDTQYF. For the CDR3, the DNA is TGTGCCAGCAGGAAGGACGGAAGCACAGATACGCAGTATTTT. The full variable domain, in which reference TRBV5-4 and TRBJ2-3 provide the parts outside the CDR3, is ETGVTQSPTHLIKTRGQQVTLRCSSQSGHNTVSWYQQALGQGPQFIFQYYREEENGRGNFPPRFSGLQFPNYSSELNVNALELDDSALYLCASRKDGSTDTQYFGPGTRLTVL.

The chain recombines TRBV6-4 with TRBJ1-1, with D possibly being TRBD1 (5 bases). CDR1 MRHNA and CDR2 SNTAGT come from the germline V gene. The V end lost 0 bases, the J end lost 4 bases, and 9 bases lay between the germline ends. The CDR3 is 14 residues long. CDR3 coding DNA: TGTGCCAGCAGTGACTCGGGAGGGGTCACTGAAGCTTTCTTT. Residues: CASSDSGGVTEAFF.